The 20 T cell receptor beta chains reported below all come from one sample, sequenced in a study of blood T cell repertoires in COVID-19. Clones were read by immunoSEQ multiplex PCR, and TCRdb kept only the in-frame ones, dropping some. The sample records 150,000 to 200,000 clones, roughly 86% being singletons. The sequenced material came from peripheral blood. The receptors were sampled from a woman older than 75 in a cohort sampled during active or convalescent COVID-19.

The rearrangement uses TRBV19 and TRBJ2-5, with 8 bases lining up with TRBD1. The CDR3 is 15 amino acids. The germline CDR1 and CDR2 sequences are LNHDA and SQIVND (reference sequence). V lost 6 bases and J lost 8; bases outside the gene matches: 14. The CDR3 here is CASRPQGDLVGTQYF. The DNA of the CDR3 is TGTGCCAGTAGGCCACAGGGGGACTTGGTCGGAACCCAGTACTTC.

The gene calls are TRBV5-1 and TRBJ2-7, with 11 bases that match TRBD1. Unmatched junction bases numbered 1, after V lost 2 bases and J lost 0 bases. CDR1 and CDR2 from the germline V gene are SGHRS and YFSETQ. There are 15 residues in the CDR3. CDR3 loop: CASSFGTGGSYEQYF. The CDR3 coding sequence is TGCGCCAGCAGCTTTGGGACAGGGGGCTCCTACGAGCAGTACTTC.

DNA for the CDR3: TGTGCCAGCAGCCGACAGGGGGCCCCGGGAGGCTACACCTTC. It is translated as CASSRQGAPGGYTF. The chain employs TRBV3-1 (or the pseudogene TRBV3-2) and TRBJ1-2; TRBD1 matches 10 bases. The CDR3 length is 14 residues. Per germline, CDR1 LGHDT and CDR2 YNNKEL (reference sequence). The trim removed 4 bases at V and 8 bases at J, leaving 7 bases unmatched.

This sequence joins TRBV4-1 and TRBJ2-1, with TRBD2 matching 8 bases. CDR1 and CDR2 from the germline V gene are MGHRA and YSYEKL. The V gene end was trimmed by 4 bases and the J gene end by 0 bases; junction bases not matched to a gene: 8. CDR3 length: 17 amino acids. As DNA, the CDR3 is TGCGCCAGCAGCCCGACCCCCAGCGGGAGCTCCTACAATGAGCAGTTCTTC. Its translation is CASSPTPSGSSYNEQFF.

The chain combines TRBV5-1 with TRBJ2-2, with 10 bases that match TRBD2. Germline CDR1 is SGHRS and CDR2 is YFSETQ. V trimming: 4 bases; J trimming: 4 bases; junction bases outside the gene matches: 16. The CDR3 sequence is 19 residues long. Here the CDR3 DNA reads TGCGCCAGCAGCCGCCAGGGGGCTAGCGGGAGTGGGTCCACCGGGGAGCTGTTTTTT. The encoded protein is CASSRQGASGSGSTGELFF.

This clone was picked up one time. The CDR3 sequence: CASSEKHPGLAPDEQYF. CDR3 nucleotide sequence: TGCGCCAGCAGTGAAAAACATCCGGGACTGGCTCCTGACGAGCAGTACTTC. The V call is TRBV10-2, the J call TRBJ2-7; D is possibly TRBD2 (6 bases). V was pared by 3 bases and J by 5 bases, with 23 bases between. Germline V gene data show CDR1 as WSHSY and CDR2 as SAAADI. This CDR3 region has 17 residues.

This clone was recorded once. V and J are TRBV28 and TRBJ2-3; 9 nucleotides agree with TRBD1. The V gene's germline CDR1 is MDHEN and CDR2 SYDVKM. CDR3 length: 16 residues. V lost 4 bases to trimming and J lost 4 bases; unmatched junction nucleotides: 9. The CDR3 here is CASSSTGTGSPDTQYF. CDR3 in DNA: TGTGCCAGCAGTTCGACCGGGACAGGGTCACCAGATACGCAGTATTTT. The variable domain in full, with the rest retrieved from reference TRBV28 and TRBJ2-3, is DVKVTQSSRYLVKRTGEKVFLECVQDMDHENMFWYRQDPGLGLRLIYFSYDVKMKEKGDIPEGYSVSREKKERFSLILESASTNQTSMYLCASSSTGTGSPDTQYFGPGTRLTVL.

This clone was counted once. The CDR3 DNA is TGTGCCAGCAGCTTCCGGGACAGCTATAGCACAGATACGCAGTATTTT. This encodes CASSFRDSYSTDTQYF. The chain links TRBV9 to TRBJ2-3; 7 nucleotides agree with TRBD1. V was clipped by 4 bases and J by 0 bases; unmatched bases: 8. The V gene's germline CDR1 is SGDLS and CDR2 YYNGEE. The CDR3 runs 16 residues.

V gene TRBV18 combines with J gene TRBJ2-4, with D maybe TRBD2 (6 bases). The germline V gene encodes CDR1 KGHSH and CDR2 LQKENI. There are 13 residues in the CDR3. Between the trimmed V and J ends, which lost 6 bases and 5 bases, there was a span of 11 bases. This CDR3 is CASSLGEENIQYF. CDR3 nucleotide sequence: TGTGCCAGCTCTCTAGGGGAGGAAAACATTCAGTACTTC.

The CDR3: CASSLTGNRGYTF. In DNA, the CDR3 is TGTGCCAGCAGCTTAACCGGGAATCGGGGCTACACCTTC. This chain links TRBV7-2 with TRBJ1-2; no definite D call. Germline V gene lookup returns CDR1 SGHTA and CDR2 FQGNSA. The CDR3 runs 13 residues. Trimming pared 2 bases from V and 8 bases from J, leaving 12 bases between.

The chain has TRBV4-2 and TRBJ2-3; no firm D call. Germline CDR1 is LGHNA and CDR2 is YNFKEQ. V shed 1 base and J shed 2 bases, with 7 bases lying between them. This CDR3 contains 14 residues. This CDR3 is CASSQAKYTDTQYF. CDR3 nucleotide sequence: TGTGCCAGCAGCCAAGCTAAGTACACAGATACGCAGTATTTT.

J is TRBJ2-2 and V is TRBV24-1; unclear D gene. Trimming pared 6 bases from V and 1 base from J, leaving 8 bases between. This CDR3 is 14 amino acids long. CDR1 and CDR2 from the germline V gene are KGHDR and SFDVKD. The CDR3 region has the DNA TGTGCCACCAGTCCCCGGAGGAACACCGGGGAGCTGTTTTTT. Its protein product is CATSPRRNTGELFF.

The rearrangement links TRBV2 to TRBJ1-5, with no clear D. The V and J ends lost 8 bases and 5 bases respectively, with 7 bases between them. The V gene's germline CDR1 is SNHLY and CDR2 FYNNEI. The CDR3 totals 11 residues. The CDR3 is CASRVDQPQHF. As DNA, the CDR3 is TGTGCCAGCCGAGTCGATCAGCCCCAGCATTTT.

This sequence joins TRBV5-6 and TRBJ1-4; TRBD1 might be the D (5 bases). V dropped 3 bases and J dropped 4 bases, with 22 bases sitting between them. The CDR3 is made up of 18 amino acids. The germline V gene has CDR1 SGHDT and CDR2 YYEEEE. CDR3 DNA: TGTGCCAGCAGCTGGGGCCCCTCTCCCCTGACCCTTAATGAAAAACTGTTTTTT. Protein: CASSWGPSPLTLNEKLFF.

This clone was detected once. CDR3 protein: CAWSLTSLTQYF. In DNA, the CDR3 is TGTGCCTGGAGCTTGACTAGTTTAACGCAGTATTTT. The genes are TRBV30 and TRBJ2-3, with a tentative D call TRBD2 (6 bases). Germline CDR1 GTSNPN, CDR2 SVGIG (reference sequence). V lost 3 bases and J 9 bases, leaving 13 bases between the germline ends. This CDR3 has 12 amino acids.

CDR3 nucleotides: TGTGCCAGCATCCAGGGTCACGAGCAGTACGTC. Translation: CASIQGHEQYV. This chain uses TRBV6-5 with TRBJ2-7, with D possibly being TRBD1 (5 bases). V shed 7 bases and J shed 5 bases, with 9 bases lying between them. This CDR3 contains 11 residues. Germline V gene data show CDR1 as MNHEY and CDR2 as SVGAGI.

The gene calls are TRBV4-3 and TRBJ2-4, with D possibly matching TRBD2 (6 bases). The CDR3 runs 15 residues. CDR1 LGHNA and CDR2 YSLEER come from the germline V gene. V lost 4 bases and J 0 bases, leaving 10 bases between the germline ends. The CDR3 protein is CASSPGGIAKNIQYF. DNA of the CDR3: TGCGCCAGCAGCCCCGGGGGTATAGCCAAAAACATTCAGTACTTC.

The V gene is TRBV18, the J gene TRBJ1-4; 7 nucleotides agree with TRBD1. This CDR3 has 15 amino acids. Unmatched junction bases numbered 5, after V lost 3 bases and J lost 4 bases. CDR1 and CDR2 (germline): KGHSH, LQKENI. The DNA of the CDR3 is TGTGCCAGCTCACCTAGGGGACAGATTAATGAAAAACTGTTTTTT. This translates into CASSPRGQINEKLFF.

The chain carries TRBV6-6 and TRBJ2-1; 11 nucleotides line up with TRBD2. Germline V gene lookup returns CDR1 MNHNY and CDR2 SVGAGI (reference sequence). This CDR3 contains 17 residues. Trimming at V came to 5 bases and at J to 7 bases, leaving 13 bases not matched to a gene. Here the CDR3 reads CASSLTPVASGRNEQFF. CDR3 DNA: TGTGCCAGCAGTCTTACCCCGGTTGCTAGCGGGAGGAATGAGCAGTTCTTC.

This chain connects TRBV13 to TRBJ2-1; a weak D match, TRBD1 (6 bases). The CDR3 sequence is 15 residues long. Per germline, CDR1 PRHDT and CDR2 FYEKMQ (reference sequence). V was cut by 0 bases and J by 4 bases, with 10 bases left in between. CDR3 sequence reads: CASSLGQGLYNEQFF. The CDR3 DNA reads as TGTGCCAGCAGCTTAGGGCAGGGGTTATACAATGAGCAGTTCTTC.